The source of this T cell receptor beta chain is a study of CD8 T cells in Susac syndrome. This clonotype was observed a single time. The RNA input was 0.5 to 1 ug, and it was reverse transcribed with random hexamers. One entry per CDR3 protein, called by TCRdb with MiXCR from the immunoSEQ multiplex PCR reads. This sample has some 97,000 distinct CDR3 sequences, with about 96% found just once. The V gene's germline CDR1 is KGHSH and CDR2 LQKENI. With V trimmed by 6 bases and J by 5 bases, 9 bases remained unmatched. This CDR3 is 16 amino acids long. The chain joins TRBV18 to TRBJ2-5; 13 nucleotides align to TRBD2. Sequencing was done on a sample of CD8+ T cells from PBMCs. This TCR derives from a human donor with Susac syndrome. CDR3 DNA: TGTGCCAGCTCTTCGACTAGCGGGAGGACCCTTGAGACCCAGTACTTC. Its protein product is CASSSTSGRTLETQYF.